This T cell receptor beta chain was recorded in a study of molecular identifiers for immune sequencing clone quantification. This clonotype was detected only a few times. Germline CDR1 and CDR2: LNHDA and SQIVND (reference sequence). V shed 8 bases and J shed 0 bases, with 11 bases lying between them. The CDR3 is 14 amino acids. TCRdb used MiXCR to reprocess the PCR reads, holding one entry per CDR3 protein. The top ten hold around 0.84% of the sample, which has 400,000 to 600,000 distinct CDR3 sequences, 20% to 25% seen once. This clonotype originated in a human donor in good health. Some libraries in this study had Jurkat cell RNA spiked in. V and J are TRBV19 and TRBJ2-1; possible D gene TRBD2, 5 bases. Sequenced sample: naive CD8+ T cells from blood, with Jurkat cell RNA spiked in. Described subset: FACS-sorted CD8+CD4-CCR7+CD45RA+ naive T cells. The CDR3 is CASAPGGSYNEQFF. For the CDR3, the DNA is TGTGCCAGTGCGCCTGGAGGCTCCTACAATGAGCAGTTCTTC.